This TCR beta chain comes out of a study of identical twins. This clonotype was picked up a small number of times. Antigen specificity is unknown. Template switching, a step in the protocol, added a universal primer site, and cDNA carried unique molecular identifiers. MiXCR, applied by TCRdb to the 5' RACE reads, yields one record per CDR3 protein. The sample carries under 300,000 distinct CDR3 sequences, about 13% recorded once. Losses at the gene ends were 4 bases for V and 1 base for J; bases not matched to a gene: 4. Germline V gene data show CDR1 as SNHLY and CDR2 as FYNNEI. This CDR3 has 16 residues. Whole-study results and caveats: Memory repertoires lacked the insertion deficit that abundant cord blood beta clonotypes showed. Analyses of zero insertions could be partly confounded by invariant MAIT and iNKT cells.

These data were also reused for a study on yellow fever vaccine responses in identical twins.

This rearrangement joins TRBV2 to TRBJ2-2; 9 nucleotides agree with TRBD1. The specimen sequenced was memory (CD45RO+) T cells sorted from blood. The sequence came from a young woman in good health. The CDR3 DNA reads as TGTGCCAGCAGTGTGACAGGGGGTCGGAACACCGGGGAGCTGTTTTTT. This encodes CASSVTGGRNTGELFF.